This T cell receptor (beta chain) was retrieved from a study of shared clonotypes between healthy human individuals. Study-level findings and limits: Rarefaction showed sorted-subset sequencing was incomplete despite large depth.

Authors' methods: Filtering differed because ImmunoSEQ produced junction-only sequences that carried no quality scores. TCRdb's table, derived via immunoSEQ multiplex PCR, lists solely in-frame clones and lacks some. The V and J calls and clone size come from that table; D and trimming were worked out from the DNA. The table has roughly 660,000 clones, about 90% seen once; the top ten hold less than 40%. Remarks on this clone: No antigen is known for it.

The CDR3 contains 14 residues. Trimming removed 3 bases from V and 2 bases from J, with 9 bases in between. CDR1 is SGHTS, CDR2 YDEGEE, per germline. This chain joins TRBV5-8 and TRBJ1-5; D may be TRBD1 (5 bases). The sequenced material came from memory CD8+ T cells from PBMCs. As to subset: CD45RO+ cells pooled with CCR7-negative TemRA cells. The source is a man younger than 30 in good health. Some clones in this sample may be carry-over from other donors' samples. CDR3 in amino acids: CASSSRVGNQPQHF. CDR3 in DNA: TGTGCCAGCAGCTCCAGGGTGGGCAATCAGCCCCAGCATTTT.